This entry is about one T cell receptor (beta chain). V dropped 3 bases and J dropped 4; count of bases not matched to a gene: 7. The germline V gene has CDR1 KGHSH and CDR2 LQKENI. CDR3 length: 16 amino acids. Here immunoSEQ multiplex PCR was the method, and the copy in TCRdb shows in-frame clones only, minus some. Seen here are some 350,000 clones, 65% to 85% observed once, and the top ten hold approximately 3.1%. The data belong to a study of blood T cell repertoires in COVID-19. This clonotype originated in a young man with active or convalescent COVID-19. The chain couples TRBV18 to TRBJ2-5; TRBD2 aligns across 11 bases. Source material: peripheral blood. The CDR3 loop reads CASSPGTSGRGETQYF. The CDR3, as DNA: TGTGCCAGCTCACCCGGGACTAGCGGCCGGGGAGAGACCCAGTACTTC.